These 26 T cell receptor beta chains were sequenced from one sample in a study of blood T cell repertoires in COVID-19. Sequencing was performed with immunoSEQ multiplex PCR; in TCRdb, only in-frame clones are kept and a portion is missing. The data show about 320,000 clones, 85% seen once. Sequencing was done on a sample of PBMCs or T cells enriched from blood (not recorded which). The source of these receptors is a woman aged 25-40 years who had been exposed to COVID-19.

This rearrangement joins TRBV27 to TRBJ2-1; D may be TRBD2 (5 bases). The germline V and J ends were trimmed by 8 bases and 2 bases, with 19 bases remaining between them. The CDR3 length is 16 residues. Looked up from germline, CDR1 is MNHEY and CDR2 is SMNVEV (reference sequence). Written as DNA, the CDR3 is TGTGCCAGCTCAGTTCTTGAATTAGCGCCCTACAATGAGCAGTTCTTC. Its protein product is CASSVLELAPYNEQFF.

The chain links TRBV13 to TRBJ1-4, with 7 bases aligning to TRBD1. The CDR3 loop spans 13 amino acids. Germline V gene data show CDR1 as PRHDT and CDR2 as FYEKMQ (reference sequence). The trim removed 5 bases at V and 3 bases at J, leaving 0 bases unmatched. The CDR3 DNA sequence: TGTGCCAGCAGCAGGGGGCCTAATGAAAAACTGTTTTTT. Residues: CASSRGPNEKLFF.

V and J are TRBV12-3 or TRBV12-4 and TRBJ2-7; perhaps TRBD1 as D (6 bases). This CDR3 has 13 residues. V gave up 6 bases and J gave up 2 bases, with 11 bases separating them. CDR3 in DNA: TGTGCCAGCAGCCGGGACACCGCCTACGAGCAGTACTTC. Protein product: CASSRDTAYEQYF.

The chain recombines TRBV7-2 with TRBJ1-2; maybe TRBD1 (6 bases). The germline V gene has CDR1 SGHTA and CDR2 FQGNSA. The CDR3 has 15 residues. V gave up 6 bases and J gave up 2 bases, with 16 bases separating them. The DNA of the CDR3 is TGTGCCAGCAGGATCAAAACAGGGCAGAACTATGGCTACACCTTC. The encoded protein is CASRIKTGQNYGYTF.

The V and J genes are TRBV7-3 and TRBJ1-1, with 7 bases fitting TRBD1. The CDR3 is 13 amino acids. The V segment lost 4 bases and the J segment 6 bases; nucleotides outside the gene matches: 5. Germline V CDR1 and CDR2: SGHTA, FQGTGA. The CDR3 loop is CASSSRQGSEAFF. The DNA for the CDR3 is TGTGCCAGCAGCTCGAGACAGGGATCTGAAGCTTTCTTT.

A single count supports this clone. The V and J genes are TRBV6-6 and TRBJ2-5, with TRBD2 identical over 12 bases. CDR3 length: 14 amino acids. Germline V CDR1 and CDR2: MNHNY, SVGAGI (reference sequence). V was clipped by 6 bases and J by 5 bases; unmatched bases: 4. As DNA, the CDR3 is TGTGCCAGCAGACTAGCGGGGGGTGAGGAGACCCAGTACTTC. It codes for CASRLAGGEETQYF.

This clone was observed a handful of times. The CDR3: CASSPSVGSSYQPQHF. The DNA of the CDR3 is TGTGCCAGCAGCCCGAGCGTTGGCAGCAGCTATCAGCCCCAGCATTTT. The chain links TRBV7-2 to TRBJ1-5, with unresolved D. The CDR3 loop spans 16 amino acids. CDR1 SGHTA and CDR2 FQGNSA come from the germline V gene. V shed 5 bases and J shed 5 bases, with 19 bases lying between them.

The count of this clone is one. The V call is TRBV6-1, the J call TRBJ2-7; 8 positions match TRBD2. The germline V gene has CDR1 MNHNS and CDR2 SASEGT. The trim removed 1 base at V and 6 bases at J, leaving 8 bases unmatched. The CDR3 consists of 15 residues. DNA for the CDR3: TGTGCCAGCAGTGAAGGTCTTGTGGGACTAGGCGAGCAGTACTTC. Its translation: CASSEGLVGLGEQYF.

The chain couples TRBV5-8 to TRBJ2-1; D possibly corresponds to TRBD2 (5 bases). Germline lookup yields CDR1 SGHTS and CDR2 YDEGEE. The CDR3 runs to 11 residues. V was cut by 7 bases and J by 9 bases, with 11 bases left in between. The chain's CDR3 is CASQRTLEQFF. As DNA, the CDR3 is TGTGCCAGCCAAAGGACTCTTGAGCAGTTCTTC.

This chain connects TRBV3-1 (or the pseudogene TRBV3-2) to TRBJ1-1; D is possibly TRBD1 (5 bases). Per the germline V gene, CDR1 is LGHDT and CDR2 is YNNKEL (reference sequence). Trimming cost V 1 base and J 5 bases, with 11 bases left between them. The CDR3 loop spans 14 amino acids. CDR3 sequence (DNA): TGTGCCAGCAGCCAAGGTTCAGGGAGGACTGAAGCTTTCTTT. Protein: CASSQGSGRTEAFF.

This chain connects TRBV19 to TRBJ2-7; TRBD2 aligns across 7 bases. The CDR3 is 14 residues long. Germline V gene sequence: CDR1 LNHDA, CDR2 SQIVND (reference sequence). V shed 5 bases and J 1 base; nucleotides not matched to a gene: 5. For the CDR3, the DNA is TGTGCCAGTAGTTTTGGCGGGGGTTCCTACGAGCAGTACTTC. This codes for CASSFGGGSYEQYF. Full variable domain (missing parts from reference TRBV19 and TRBJ2-7): DGGITQSPKYLFRKEGQNVTLSCEQNLNHDAMYWYRQDPGQGLRLIYYSQIVNDFQKGDIAEGYSVSREKKESFPLTVTSAQKNPTAFYLCASSFGGGSYEQYFGPGTRLTVT.

The chain recombines TRBV2 with TRBJ1-4, with a possible D match to TRBD1 (5 bases). Germline V lookup: CDR1 SNHLY, CDR2 FYNNEI. The CDR3 runs to 14 residues. Trimming took off 2 bases at V and 7 bases at J, with 11 bases between the two ends. CDR3 nucleotide sequence: TGTGCCAGCAGTGAACCAGGGAATGGTGAAAAACTGTTTTTT. It translates to CASSEPGNGEKLFF. The full variable domain, with the rest looked up from reference TRBV2 and TRBJ1-4, is EPEVTQTPSHQVTQMGQEVILRCVPISNHLYFYWYRQILGQKVEFLVSFYNNEISEKSEIFDDQFSVERPDGSNFTLKIRSTKLEDSAMYFCASSEPGNGEKLFFGSGTQLSVL.

The genes are TRBV3-1 (or the pseudogene TRBV3-2) and TRBJ2-3; 7 positions agree with TRBD2. There are 16 residues in the CDR3. Germline CDR1 LGHDT, CDR2 YNNKEL (reference sequence). V gave up 1 base and J gave up 4 bases; unmatched junction bases: 8. CDR3 coding DNA: TGTGCCAGCAGCCAAGGCCGTGGGGGGAGGGCAGATACGCAGTATTTT. Its translation: CASSQGRGGRADTQYF.

CDR3 sequence (DNA): TGTGCCAGCAGCTTAGCGACAGGGCCGAACACTGAAGCTTTCTTT. Its protein is CASSLATGPNTEAFF. The chain combines TRBV7-2 with TRBJ1-1, with 7 bases fitting TRBD1. The germline V gene has CDR1 SGHTA and CDR2 FQGNSA. The CDR3 runs to 15 residues. After removal of 0 bases from V and 1 base from J, the junction contained 2 bases not matched to a gene.

This chain uses TRBV19 with TRBJ1-1; D remains ambiguous. Trimming removed 5 bases from V and 10 bases from J, with 20 bases in between. CDR3 length: 14 residues. Germline V lookup: CDR1 LNHDA, CDR2 SQIVND (reference sequence). The CDR3: CASSPRGDRVGAFF. In nucleotides, the CDR3 is TGTGCCAGTAGTCCTCGCGGGGATCGAGTGGGAGCTTTCTTT.

The genes are TRBV3-1 (or the pseudogene TRBV3-2) and TRBJ1-2, with 9 bases matching TRBD1. The length of the CDR3 is 15 residues. Germline V lookup: CDR1 LGHDT, CDR2 YNNKEL (reference sequence). J gave up 1 base and V 5 bases, and 5 bases lay outside the gene matches. CDR3 in amino acids: CASSLRDRDNYGYTF. The CDR3 DNA reads as TGTGCCAGCAGCTTACGGGACAGGGATAACTATGGCTACACCTTC.

The sample holds a few counts of this clone. The rearrangement links TRBV27 to TRBJ2-3; a possible D gene is TRBD1 (6 bases). CDR3 length: 13 amino acids. Germline V CDR1 and CDR2: MNHEY, SMNVEV (reference sequence). V lost 6 bases, J lost 4 bases, and 11 bases lay in between. The CDR3 DNA is TGTGCCAGCAGCCTTGGACAGTCAGATACGCAGTATTTT. Encoded protein: CASSLGQSDTQYF.

The genes are TRBV18 and TRBJ2-2; 9 positions match TRBD2. The V gene's germline CDR1 is KGHSH and CDR2 LQKENI. The CDR3 covers 18 residues. V was clipped by 3 bases and J by 5 bases; unmatched bases: 13. CDR3 region: CASSPRTSEGLRTGELFF. DNA for the CDR3: TGTGCCAGCTCACCCAGGACTAGCGAGGGACTTCGTACCGGGGAGCTGTTTTTT.

The J gene is TRBJ1-1, the V gene TRBV6-5, with TRBD1 matching 7 bases. There are 14 residues in the CDR3. The germline CDR1 and CDR2 sequences are MNHEY and SVGAGI. V was pared by 7 bases and J by 4 bases, with 9 bases of the junction left unmatched. In DNA, the CDR3 is TGTGCCAGCATATATACAGGGGCGGGCACTGAAGCTTTCTTT. Its translation is CASIYTGAGTEAFF.

V gene TRBV9 combines with J gene TRBJ2-3; perhaps TRBD1 as D (6 bases). This CDR3 is built from 14 residues. Trimming took 0 bases from V and 4 from J, leaving 9 bases between them. CDR1 and CDR2 (germline): SGDLS, YYNGEE. The CDR3 DNA follows: TGTGCCAGCAGCGTAGTTGCAGGGGCAGATACGCAGTATTTT. Protein sequence: CASSVVAGADTQYF.

The CDR3 DNA is TGTGCCAGCACCGAGAGCCCGGGAGTCGAACCCTACGAGCAGTACTTC. This encodes CASTESPGVEPYEQYF. The gene calls are TRBV21-1 and TRBJ2-7; the table gives TRBD2 as D, unverified against the DNA. TRBV21-1 is a documented pseudogene. This CDR3 has 16 amino acids.

The V gene is TRBV28, the J gene TRBJ1-1; D perhaps matches TRBD1 (5 bases). V lost 5 bases to trimming and J lost 3 bases, with 25 bases between them. The CDR3 contains 18 residues. Per the germline V gene, CDR1 is MDHEN and CDR2 is SYDVKM. The CDR3 region is CASSPPFFRRGYDTEAFF. For the CDR3, the DNA is TGTGCCAGCAGTCCCCCTTTCTTCCGTCGGGGGTACGACACTGAAGCTTTCTTT. The variable domain in full, completed from reference TRBV28 and TRBJ1-1, reads DVKVTQSSRYLVKRTGEKVFLECVQDMDHENMFWYRQDPGLGLRLIYFSYDVKMKEKGDIPEGYSVSREKKERFSLILESASTNQTSMYLCASSPPFFRRGYDTEAFFGQGTRLTVV.

The count of this clone is one. J is TRBJ2-3 and V is TRBV27; perhaps TRBD1 as D (6 bases). Germline V gene data show CDR1 as MNHEY and CDR2 as SMNVEV (reference sequence). CDR3 length: 13 amino acids. V lost 5 bases and J lost 9, with 15 bases in between. CDR3 in amino acids: CASSQRGYGTQYF. CDR3 bases: TGTGCCAGCAGTCAAAGGGGGTATGGGACGCAGTATTTT.

V gene TRBV24-1 combines with J gene TRBJ1-3; D remains ambiguous. The V end was cut by 5 bases, the J end by 4 bases, with 8 bases between. The CDR3 sequence is 13 residues long. CDR1 KGHDR and CDR2 SFDVKD come from the germline V gene. The chain's CDR3 is CATSASGGNTIYF. In DNA form, the CDR3 reads TGTGCCACCAGTGCTTCGGGGGGAAACACCATATATTTT.

The chain's CDR3 is CATSARDTGYGYTF. The CDR3 coding sequence is TGTGCCACCAGCGCCCGGGACACGGGATATGGCTACACCTTC. The chain is built from TRBV24-1 and TRBJ1-2, with a possible D match to TRBD1 (6 bases). V lost 7 bases, J lost 5 bases, and 16 bases lay in between. The CDR3 is 14 amino acids. Germline-derived CDR1 and CDR2 are KGHDR and SFDVKD.

This clone was seen just once. The rearrangement uses TRBV5-4 and TRBJ1-1; TRBD1 might be the D (5 bases). V shed 4 bases and J shed 5 bases, with 15 bases lying between them. The CDR3 has 14 amino acids. Germline V gene sequence: CDR1 SGHNT, CDR2 YYREEE (reference sequence). The CDR3 DNA is TGTGCCAGCAGCCCAACCCGGGGGGGGACTGAAGCTTTCTTT. It codes for CASSPTRGGTEAFF. The variable domain in full, completed from reference TRBV5-4 and TRBJ1-1, reads ETGVTQSPTHLIKTRGQQVTLRCSSQSGHNTVSWYQQALGQGPQFIFQYYREEENGRGNFPPRFSGLQFPNYSSELNVNALELDDSALYLCASSPTRGGTEAFFGQGTRLTVV.